These 30 T cell receptor beta chains were all obtained from the same sample, sequenced in a study of blood T cells in healthy people across ages. Then a second PCR, running about 6 to 12 cycles, was carried out with a sample-barcoded 5' primer and a J-beta primer mix. TCRdb ran MiXCR on the 5' RACE reads and lists one entry per CDR3 protein. The sample yields hundreds of thousands of distinct CDR3 sequences, approximately 65% seen once. Sequenced material: blood. The receptors shown here come from a man aged 25-40 years in good health.

The gene calls are TRBV20-1 and TRBJ1-5; D might be TRBD1 (6 bases). V lost 6 bases, J lost 7 bases, and 13 bases lay in between. The CDR3 is 12 residues long. The germline gives CDR1 DFQATT, CDR2 SNEGSKA (reference sequence). The CDR3 DNA follows: TGCAGTGCAGGGGGGGGCAGCCAGCCCCAGCATTTT. This gives the protein CSAGGGSQPQHF.

This clonotype came up a few times. This chain connects TRBV6-1 to TRBJ2-5; no clear D gene. The DNA end is more similar to TRBJ2-7, so the J call may be wrong. The CDR3 contains 13 residues. Germline CDR1 and CDR2: MNHNS and SASEGT. The CDR3 sequence: CASSPSPAYEQYF. CDR3 nucleotides: TGTGCCAGCAGCCCTAGTCCCGCCTACGAGCAGTACTTC.

The chain uses TRBV5-6 and TRBJ2-7; tentatively, D is TRBD1 or TRBD2 (5 bases each). The V gene's germline CDR1 is SGHDT and CDR2 YYEEEE. Trimming took 2 bases from V and 2 from J, leaving 20 bases between them. The length of the CDR3 is 17 residues. CDR3 coding DNA: TGTGCCAGCAGCTTAGGGCAGGGCCGACTACCTACCTACGAGCAGTACTTC. This gives the protein CASSLGQGRLPTYEQYF.

The V gene is TRBV11-2, the J gene TRBJ2-3; no clear D. Between the trimmed V and J ends, which lost 0 bases and 0 bases, there was a span of 10 bases. The CDR3 runs 16 residues. CDR1 SGHAT and CDR2 FQNNGV come from the germline V gene. The CDR3 is CASSLDLVSSTDTQYF. CDR3 bases: TGTGCCAGCAGCTTAGATCTGGTATCTAGCACAGATACGCAGTATTTT.

J is TRBJ2-3 and V is TRBV10-3, with D possibly being TRBD1 or TRBD2 (5 bases each). Germline CDR1 is ENHRY and CDR2 is SYGVKD. V lost 7 bases, J lost 2 bases, and 10 bases lay in between. This CDR3 has 13 amino acids. In DNA form, the CDR3 reads TGTGCCATCACGAGGGGCCACACAGATACGCAGTATTTT. Encoded protein: CAITRGHTDTQYF.

The CDR3 loop is CASSLRITGNTGELFF. The CDR3 DNA is TGTGCCAGCAGCTTAAGGATAACAGGGAACACCGGGGAGCTGTTTTTT. The chain joins TRBV7-9 to TRBJ2-2, with a possible D match to TRBD1 (5 bases). This CDR3 contains 16 residues. The germline V and J ends were trimmed by 2 bases and 1 base, with 11 bases remaining between them. Germline V CDR1 and CDR2: SEHNR, FQNEAQ (reference sequence).

The J gene is TRBJ1-6, the V gene TRBV7-9, with a tentative D call TRBD1 (5 bases). Trimming left V 5 bases short and J 6 bases short, with 17 bases between. The CDR3 totals 16 residues. CDR1 SEHNR and CDR2 FQNEAQ come from the germline V gene (reference sequence). The CDR3 coding sequence is TGTGCCAGCAGCCTTGTGAGGGAAGGGGCTAATTCACCCCTCCACTTT. Encoded protein: CASSLVREGANSPLHF.

V and J are TRBV7-2 and TRBJ2-4, with D perhaps TRBD1 (6 bases). The DNA end is a closer match to TRBJ2-7, so the J assignment may be wrong. CDR3 length: 15 amino acids. CDR1 and CDR2 from the germline V gene are SGHTA and FQGNSA. The CDR3 DNA sequence: TGTGCCAGCAGCTTGGGGGCGCGGTACCCCTACGAGCAGTACTTC. Translation gives CASSLGARYPYEQYF.

The chain joins TRBV29-1 to TRBJ2-5, with D uncertain. The CDR3 length is 11 residues. With 8 bases removed from V and 1 base from J, the gap between germline ends came to 8 bases. CDR1 is SQVTM, CDR2 ANQGSEA, per germline. The CDR3 loop is CSNRVQETQYF. In DNA, the CDR3 is TGCAGCAATAGGGTCCAAGAGACCCAGTACTTC.

This clonotype was counted a few times. The chain links TRBV20-1 to TRBJ2-3; TRBD2 matches 11 bases. The CDR3 runs 16 residues. The V gene end was trimmed by 2 bases and the J gene end by 7 bases; junction bases not matched to a gene: 11. The germline gives CDR1 DFQATT, CDR2 SNEGSKA (reference sequence). This chain's CDR3 is CSARTSGTSGEHTQYF. CDR3 DNA sequence: TGCAGTGCTAGAACCTCCGGGACTAGCGGAGAGCATACGCAGTATTTT.

The chain is built from TRBV4-3 and TRBJ2-1; D possibly matches TRBD1 or TRBD2 (5 bases each). CDR3 size: 15 residues. Trimming shortened V by 0 bases and J by 12 bases, and 18 bases separated the two germline ends. CDR1 and CDR2 (germline): LGHNA, YSLEER. CDR3 in DNA: TGCGCCAGCAGCCAAGATCGGGCAGGGAGATTGGGGCAGTTCTTC. This gives the protein CASSQDRAGRLGQFF.

The chain joins TRBV5-1 to TRBJ2-1; 10 nucleotides match TRBD2. The CDR3 is 15 amino acids. Germline V gene data show CDR1 as SGHRS and CDR2 as YFSETQ. With V trimmed by 1 base and J by 4 bases, 2 bases remained unmatched. The CDR3 region is CASSLKRGGYNEQFF. CDR3 sequence (DNA): TGCGCCAGCAGCTTGAAGCGGGGGGGATACAATGAGCAGTTCTTC.

As DNA, the CDR3 is TGTGCCACCAGAGGAGGAAGGAACACTGAAGCTTTCTTT. Translation: CATRGGRNTEAFF. The chain couples TRBV7-9 to TRBJ1-1; D remains unclear. This CDR3 has 13 amino acids. Trimming removed 10 bases at V and 1 base at J, with 13 bases between. The V gene's germline CDR1 is SEHNR and CDR2 FQNEAQ (reference sequence).

The chain is built from TRBV6-7 and TRBJ1-1, with D perhaps matching TRBD1 (5 bases). TRBV6-7 falls under the ORF class, with uncertain function. Trimming shortened V by 2 bases and J by 13 bases, and 11 bases separated the two germline ends. This CDR3 region has 11 residues. In nucleotides, the CDR3 is TGTGCCAGCAGTTACCCCCGCGGGGGTTTCTTT. It encodes CASSYPRGGFF.

The J gene is TRBJ2-3, the V gene TRBV4-3; possible D gene TRBD2, 6 bases. The germline CDR1 and CDR2 sequences are LGHNA and YSLEER. CDR3 length equals 16 residues. The germline V and J ends were trimmed by 0 bases and 5 bases, with 15 bases remaining between them. The CDR3 DNA sequence: TGCGCCAGCAGCCAAGAAGGGCGGGGAAGCCAAGATACGCAGTATTTT. This sequence encodes CASSQEGRGSQDTQYF.

V usage is TRBV29-1 and J usage is TRBJ1-2; 9 positions match TRBD1. The CDR3 covers 12 residues. V gave up 1 base and J gave up 6 bases; unmatched junction bases: 0. The germline V gene has CDR1 SQVTM and CDR2 ANQGSEA. The CDR3 DNA sequence: TGCAGCGTTGAAGGGGACAGGGATGGCTACACCTTC. Its protein product is CSVEGDRDGYTF.

This clonotype has more than one count but fewer than ten. CDR3: CASSYWTSADTQYF. In DNA form, the CDR3 reads TGTGCCAGCAGCTACTGGACATCAGCAGATACGCAGTATTTT. This chain connects TRBV2 to TRBJ2-3, with D possibly being TRBD1 (5 bases). The CDR3 loop spans 14 amino acids. The germline gives CDR1 SNHLY, CDR2 FYNNEI. The ends were cut back, 6 bases at V and 4 bases at J, with 14 bases in the middle. The variable domain in full, completed from reference TRBV2 and TRBJ2-3, reads EPEVTQTPSHQVTQMGQEVILRCVPISNHLYFYWYRQILGQKVEFLVSFYNNEISEKSEIFDDQFSVERPDGSNFTLKIRSTKLEDSAMYFCASSYWTSADTQYFGPGTRLTVL.

For the CDR3, the DNA is TGTGCCAGCAGCTTAGATTTAACTACGGGAGAGCAGTACTTC. Protein product: CASSLDLTTGEQYF. The V gene is TRBV7-9, the J gene TRBJ2-4, with D tentatively TRBD2 (6 bases). The CDR3 runs 14 residues. Germline assignment: CDR1 SEHNR and CDR2 FQNEAQ (reference sequence). The ends were cut back, 1 base at V and 13 bases at J, with 17 bases in the middle.

The rearrangement uses TRBV10-3 and TRBJ2-5; the match to TRBD1 covers 10 bases. CDR3 length equals 17 residues. With V trimmed by 2 bases and J by 1 base, 7 bases remained unmatched. CDR1 and CDR2 (germline): ENHRY, SYGVKD. The CDR3 DNA is TGTGCCATCAGTGAGAGGGGACAGGGGTTTCCCCAAGAGACCCAGTACTTC. This codes for CAISERGQGFPQETQYF.

This clonotype was observed a handful of times. This sequence joins TRBV29-1 and TRBJ2-5, with D perhaps matching TRBD2 (5 bases). V dropped 5 bases and J dropped 1 base, with 11 bases sitting between them. There are 13 residues in the CDR3. CDR1 is SQVTM, CDR2 ANQGSEA, per germline. CDR3 coding DNA: TGCAGCGTTAACAGAGGGCCCCAAGAGACCCAGTACTTC. This translates into CSVNRGPQETQYF.

This clonotype was observed once. The chain joins TRBV6-5 to TRBJ1-4, with a possible D match to TRBD1 (5 bases). The V and J ends lost 5 bases and 2 bases respectively, with 9 bases between them. CDR3 size: 14 residues. Germline lookup yields CDR1 MNHEY and CDR2 SVGAGI. CDR3 protein: CASSIQGTNEKLFF. Written as DNA, the CDR3 is TGTGCCAGCAGTATTCAGGGTACTAATGAAAAACTGTTTTTT.

V is TRBV10-3 and J is TRBJ2-5; TRBD2 is a possible D gene (5 bases). The end of the DNA fits TRBJ2-7 better, so the J call may be wrong. The CDR3 has 16 amino acids. Germline CDR1 ENHRY, CDR2 SYGVKD. The CDR3 loop is CATRGFAQGFNYEQYF. In DNA form, the CDR3 reads TGTGCCACCCGAGGGTTCGCACAAGGGTTCAACTACGAGCAGTACTTC.

This clonotype was counted at least ten times. The chain couples TRBV6-2 or TRBV6-3 to TRBJ2-6; D is unclear. This CDR3 is built from 17 residues. V gave up 4 bases and J gave up 0 bases, with 13 bases separating them. The germline V gene has CDR1 MNHEY and CDR2 SVGEGT. The chain's CDR3 is CASSSRQYGSGANVLTF. The DNA of the CDR3 is TGTGCCAGCAGTTCCAGGCAGTACGGCTCTGGGGCCAACGTCCTGACTTTC.

This clonotype was counted a few times. The J gene is TRBJ1-1, the V gene TRBV20-1; 7 bases fit TRBD1. The V gene's germline CDR1 is DFQATT and CDR2 SNEGSKA (reference sequence). The V and J ends lost 5 bases and 8 bases, in that order; junction bases with no gene match: 11. The CDR3 runs 13 residues. The CDR3 loop reads CSAEYLQGGEAFF. The CDR3 DNA is TGCAGTGCTGAATACTTGCAGGGGGGAGAAGCTTTCTTT.

This clonotype showed up just a few times. V and J are TRBV6-2 or TRBV6-3 and TRBJ1-1, with 7 bases fitting TRBD1. CDR1 and CDR2 (germline): MNHEY, SVGEGT. With 2 bases clipped from V and 7 bases from J, the junction kept 4 bases outside the gene matches. The CDR3 totals 13 residues. The CDR3 DNA follows: TGTGCCAGCAGTTACGACAGGGATGTTGAAGCTTTCTTT. This codes for CASSYDRDVEAFF.

This sequence joins TRBV29-1 and TRBJ2-7; D gene unclear. CDR1 is SQVTM, CDR2 ANQGSEA, per germline. The CDR3 totals 13 residues. The ends were cut back, 3 bases at V and 7 bases at J, with 16 bases in the middle. Written as DNA, the CDR3 is TGCAGCGTTGAGGTCTCCGCCGAAAATGAGCAGTACTTC. This codes for CSVEVSAENEQYF.

The chain is built from TRBV6-1 and TRBJ2-5; D perhaps matches TRBD1 (6 bases). CDR3 length: 15 amino acids. Deletions cut 0 bases from V and 2 bases from J, with 10 bases between. Germline CDR1 is MNHNS and CDR2 is SASEGT. CDR3 protein: CASSEAQGLQETQYF. The CDR3 coding sequence is TGTGCCAGCAGTGAAGCACAGGGTTTGCAAGAGACCCAGTACTTC.

This clonotype showed up just a few times. CDR3 region: CSASGTENSPLHF. Written as DNA, the CDR3 is TGCAGTGCTAGTGGAACAGAGAATTCACCCCTCCACTTT. The chain links TRBV20-1 to TRBJ1-6; no clear D. The CDR3 sequence is 13 residues long. CDR1 is DFQATT and CDR2 is SNEGSKA in the germline V gene (reference sequence). With 3 bases removed from V and 7 bases from J, the gap between germline ends came to 10 bases.

The V call is TRBV15, the J call TRBJ2-7, with 7 bases matching TRBD1. Germline assignment: CDR1 LNHNV and CDR2 YYDKDF (reference sequence). The CDR3 runs 13 residues. The J segment lost 0 bases and the V segment lost 9 bases, leaving 5 bases of the junction unmatched. The CDR3 DNA reads TGTGCCACTGCTACAGGGGCCTCCTACGAGCAGTACTTC. The encoded protein is CATATGASYEQYF.

The chain carries TRBV7-2 and TRBJ2-3; a possible D gene is TRBD2 (7 bases). The CDR3 is 17 amino acids. V lost 4 bases to trimming and J lost 4 bases, with 21 bases between them. Germline CDR1 is SGHTA and CDR2 is FQGNSA. The CDR3 region has the DNA TGTGCCAGCAGCTCCCAGGGAGGGGGGGGCCAACCAGATACGCAGTATTTT. This translates into CASSSQGGGGQPDTQYF.